Listed below are T cell receptor beta chains from one sample, sequenced in a study of T cell responses to AZD1222 COVID-19 vaccine. TCRdb keeps only in-frame clones here, not all; method: immunoSEQ multiplex PCR. The table lists 150,000 to 200,000 clones, approximately 93% of them singletons. The material sequenced was peripheral blood, taken on day 0 of AZD1222 vaccination. These receptors were obtained from an adult in good health. Both conserved end residues are part of each CDR3. The order of the fields is J gene, V gene, D gene, clone size, CDR3 protein, CDR3 DNA. D genes are given only for firm matches. Clone size is not always given. Where it is, it says once, few, many or a class for expanded clones.

>TRBJ2-7|TRBV7-2|TRBD2|once
CASSKQGLAGGRAYEQYF
TGTGCCAGCAGCAAGCAGGGACTAGCGGGAGGAAGGGCCTACGAGCAGTACTTC
>TRBJ1-4|TRBV28|TRBD1|-
CASSPGQGKLFF
TGTGCCAGCAGCCCGGGACAGGGGAAACTGTTTTTT
>TRBJ2-1|TRBV9|TRBD2|-
CASSVRARGRGNEQFF
TGTGCCAGCAGCGTAAGGGCACGGGGGAGGGGCAATGAGCAGTTCTTC
>TRBJ1-1|TRBV20-1|-|-
CSGETTEAFF
TGCAGTGGAGAAACTACTGAAGCTTTCTTT
>TRBJ2-1|TRBV15|-|-
CATSRDTNEQFF
TGTGCCACCAGCAGAGACACTAATGAGCAGTTCTTC
>TRBJ2-1|TRBV5-6|TRBD2|-
CASAKRGTSSNEQFF
TGTGCCAGCGCCAAGCGGGGGACTAGCAGCAATGAGCAGTTCTTC
>TRBJ2-7|TRBV27|-|-
CASMRQVVPVTYEQYF
TGTGCCAGCATGCGGCAGGTTGTTCCTGTCACCTACGAGCAGTACTTC
>TRBJ2-1|TRBV10-2|-|-
CASRMGRSLYNEQFF
TGCGCCAGCCGCATGGGACGGAGCCTCTACAATGAGCAGTTCTTC
>TRBJ2-1|TRBV11-3|TRBD2|-
CASSSWGGTSGIDEQFF
TGTGCCAGCAGCTCGTGGGGGGGGACTAGCGGGATAGATGAGCAGTTCTTC
>TRBJ1-5|TRBV6-5|-|few
CASNPTGSNQPQHF
TGTGCCAGCAACCCCACAGGGTCTAATCAGCCCCAGCATTTT